These 6 T cell receptor beta chains came from one sample sequenced in a study of T-cell reconstitution after alpha-beta-depleted transplantation in children. Unique molecular identifiers were used to barcode this TCRbeta library. MiXCR, applied by TCRdb to the PCR reads, yields one record per CDR3 protein. The table includes around 380,000 distinct CDR3 sequences, roughly 10% detected once. This material consisted of PBMCs from the stem cell graft donor, taken from the stem cell graft. Receptor source: a human donor who donated a stem cell graft to a child with acute myeloid leukemia.

On this clonotype: An end of the junction differs from the germline gene, which may be a read error. The gene calls are TRBV5-6 and TRBJ1-5; TRBD1 aligns across 9 bases. The CDR3 extends over 15 amino acids. From germline, CDR1 is SGHDT and CDR2 YYEEEE. CDR3 amino acids: CASSPSGQGGQPQHF. CDR3 nucleotides: TGTGCCAGCAGCCCCTCGGGACAGGGCGGTCAGCCCCAGCATTTC.

There are a few counts of this clonotype. J is TRBJ2-3 and V is TRBV7-9, with D perhaps matching TRBD1 (6 bases). The CDR3 contains 13 residues. Trimming took 4 bases from V and 4 from J, leaving 9 bases between them. CDR1 is SEHNR and CDR2 is FQNEAQ in the germline V gene (reference sequence). This CDR3 is CASSYRDADTQYF. The CDR3 nucleotides are TGTGCCAGCAGCTACAGGGACGCAGATACGCAGTATTTT.

This sequence joins TRBV20-1 and TRBJ2-5, with 12 bases aligning to TRBD2. J lost 5 bases, V lost 3 bases, and 4 bases had no gene match. Germline loops: CDR1 DFQATT, CDR2 SNEGSKA (reference sequence). This CDR3 comprises 14 residues. The CDR3 DNA reads as TGCAGTGCTAGTCTAGCGGGAGGGGGGGAGACCCAGTACTTC. Translation gives CSASLAGGGETQYF.

The chain recombines TRBV30 with TRBJ1-5; D uncertain. V lost 4 bases and J lost 4, with 11 bases in between. CDR1 and CDR2 (germline): GTSNPN, SVGIG (reference sequence). The CDR3 covers 13 residues. The CDR3 bases are TGTGCCTGGAATCCGGATATTAATCAGCCCCAGCATTTT. It encodes CAWNPDINQPQHF.

The chain employs TRBV6-1 and TRBJ1-1; D ambiguous. The V end lost 2 bases, the J end lost 8 bases, and 9 bases lay between the germline ends. Germline V CDR1 and CDR2: MNHNS, SASEGT. This CDR3 contains 12 residues. The CDR3 region is CASSESRLEAFF. The DNA of the CDR3 is TGTGCCAGCAGTGAATCGAGGTTGGAAGCTTTCTTT.

This clonotype was picked up many times. The chain couples TRBV5-5 to TRBJ2-7, with 7 bases lining up with TRBD1. The germline gives CDR1 SGHKS, CDR2 YYEKEE (reference sequence). With V trimmed by 1 base and J by 7 bases, 8 bases remained unmatched. The CDR3 has 14 amino acids. CDR3: CASSLRDRPGEQYV. The CDR3 coding sequence is TGTGCCAGCAGCTTGAGGGACAGACCCGGGGAGCAGTACGTC.